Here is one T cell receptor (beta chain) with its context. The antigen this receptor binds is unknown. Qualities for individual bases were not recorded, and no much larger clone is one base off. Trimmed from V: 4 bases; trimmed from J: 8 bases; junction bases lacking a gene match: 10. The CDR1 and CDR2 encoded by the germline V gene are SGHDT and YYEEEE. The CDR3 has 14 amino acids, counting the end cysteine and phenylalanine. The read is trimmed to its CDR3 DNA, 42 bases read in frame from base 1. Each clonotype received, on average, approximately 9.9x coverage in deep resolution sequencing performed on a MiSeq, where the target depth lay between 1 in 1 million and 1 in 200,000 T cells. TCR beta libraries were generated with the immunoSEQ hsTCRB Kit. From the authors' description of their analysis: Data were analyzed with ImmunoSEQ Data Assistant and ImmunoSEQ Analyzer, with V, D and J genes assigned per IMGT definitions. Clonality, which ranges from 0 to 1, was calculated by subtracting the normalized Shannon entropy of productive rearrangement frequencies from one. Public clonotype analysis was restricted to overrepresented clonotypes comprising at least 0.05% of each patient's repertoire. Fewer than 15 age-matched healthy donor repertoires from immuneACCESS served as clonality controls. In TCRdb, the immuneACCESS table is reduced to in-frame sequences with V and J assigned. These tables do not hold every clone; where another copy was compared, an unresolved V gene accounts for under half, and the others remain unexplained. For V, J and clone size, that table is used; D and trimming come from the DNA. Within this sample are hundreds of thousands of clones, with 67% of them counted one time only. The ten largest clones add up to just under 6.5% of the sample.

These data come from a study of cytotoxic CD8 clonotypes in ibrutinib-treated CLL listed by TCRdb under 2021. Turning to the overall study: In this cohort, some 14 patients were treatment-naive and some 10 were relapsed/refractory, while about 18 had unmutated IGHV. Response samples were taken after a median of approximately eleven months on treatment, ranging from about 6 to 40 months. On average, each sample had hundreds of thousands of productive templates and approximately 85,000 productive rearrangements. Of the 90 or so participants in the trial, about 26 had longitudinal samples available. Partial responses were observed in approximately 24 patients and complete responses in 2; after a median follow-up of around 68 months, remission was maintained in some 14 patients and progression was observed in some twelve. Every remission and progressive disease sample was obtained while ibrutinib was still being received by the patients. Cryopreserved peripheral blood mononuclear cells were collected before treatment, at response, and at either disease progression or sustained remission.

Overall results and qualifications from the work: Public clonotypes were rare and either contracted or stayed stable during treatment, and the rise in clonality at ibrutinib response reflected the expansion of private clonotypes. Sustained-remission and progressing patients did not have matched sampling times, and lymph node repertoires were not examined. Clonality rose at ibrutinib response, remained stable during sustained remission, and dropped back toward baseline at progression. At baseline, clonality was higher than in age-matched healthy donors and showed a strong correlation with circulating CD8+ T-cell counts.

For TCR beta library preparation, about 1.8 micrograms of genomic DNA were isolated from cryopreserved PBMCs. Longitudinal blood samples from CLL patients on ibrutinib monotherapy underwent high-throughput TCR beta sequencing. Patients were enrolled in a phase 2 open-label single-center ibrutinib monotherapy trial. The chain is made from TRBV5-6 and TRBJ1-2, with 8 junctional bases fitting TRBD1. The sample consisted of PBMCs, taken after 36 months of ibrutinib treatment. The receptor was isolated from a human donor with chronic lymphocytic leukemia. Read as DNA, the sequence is TGTGCCAGCAGCCAGACAGGGGAAGTTAAGGGCTACACCTTC. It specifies CASSQTGEVKGYTF. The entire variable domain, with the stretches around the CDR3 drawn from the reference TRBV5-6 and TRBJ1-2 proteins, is DAGVTQSPTHLIKTRGQQVTLRCSPKSGHDTVSWYQQALGQGPQFIFQYYEEEERQRGNFPDRFSGHQFPNYSSELNVNALLLGDSALYLCASSQTGEVKGYTFGSGTRLTVV.